The 19 T cell receptor beta chains in this list originate from one sample, sequenced in a study of blood T cell repertoires in COVID-19. Profiled with immunoSEQ multiplex PCR; TCRdb holds only in-frame clones, not every one. This repertoire shows more than 300,000 clones, about 87% found once; its top ten account for 10%. The sequenced sample consisted of peripheral blood. The receptors were gathered from a woman aged 25 to 39 with COVID-19, enrolled during active disease.

Comment on this clone: Additional DNA sequences in this sample encode the identical CDR3. The gene calls are TRBV12-3 or TRBV12-4 and TRBJ1-5; D call uncertain. The V end lost 4 bases, the J end lost 4 bases, and 8 bases lay between the germline ends. This CDR3 is 13 amino acids long. The CDR3 nucleotides are TGTGCCAGCAGTTGGACTGATAATCAGCCCCAGCATTTT. Protein product: CASSWTDNQPQHF.

This clone was seen once. The chain combines TRBV9 with TRBJ2-2, with 7 nucleotides matching TRBD1. CDR1 and CDR2 from the germline V gene are SGDLS and YYNGEE. The CDR3 is made up of 13 amino acids. V lost 4 bases and J lost 7; bases outside the gene matches: 4. The CDR3 sequence is CASSRQGVGELFF. In DNA form, the CDR3 reads TGTGCCAGCAGCAGACAGGGAGTCGGGGAGCTGTTTTTT.

The chain couples TRBV28 to TRBJ2-1; 16 bases fit TRBD2. Germline CDR1 is MDHEN and CDR2 is SYDVKM. The CDR3 length is 17 residues. J was trimmed by 10 bases and V by 4 bases; bases with no gene match: 10. The chain's CDR3 is CASSSGTSGRALDEQFF. The CDR3 DNA follows: TGTGCCAGCAGTTCCGGGACTAGCGGGAGGGCCTTGGACGAGCAGTTCTTC.

Here the CDR3 reads CASSLEGALAKNIQYF. The DNA for the CDR3 is TGTGCCAGCAGCTTGGAAGGGGCACTAGCCAAAAACATTCAGTACTTC. This chain joins TRBV5-4 and TRBJ2-4; the D gene is possibly TRBD1 (5 bases). There are 16 residues in the CDR3. Deletions cut 0 bases from V and 0 bases from J, with 10 bases between. CDR1 and CDR2 (germline): SGHNT, YYREEE (reference sequence).

The chain recombines TRBV2 with TRBJ2-5, with 7 bases that match TRBD2. Germline CDR1 is SNHLY and CDR2 is FYNNEI. V lost 4 bases and J lost 0; bases outside the gene matches: 5. This CDR3 is built from 15 residues. CDR3 region: CASSGSGRNQETQYF. Here the CDR3 DNA reads TGTGCCAGCAGTGGATCCGGGAGGAACCAAGAGACCCAGTACTTC.

This sequence joins TRBV7-6 and TRBJ2-7; TRBD1 agrees at 7 bases. Losses at the gene ends were 1 base for V and 4 bases for J; bases not matched to a gene: 7. The CDR3 consists of 15 residues. From germline, CDR1 is SGHVS and CDR2 FNYEAQ. DNA of the CDR3: TGTGCCAGCAGCTTAGGGGACCCCAGGGGGTACGAGCAGTACTTC. This translates into CASSLGDPRGYEQYF.

The genes are TRBV30 and TRBJ1-2; D gene unclear. Germline V lookup: CDR1 GTSNPN, CDR2 SVGIG (reference sequence). With 3 bases removed from V and 4 bases from J, the gap between germline ends came to 9 bases. The CDR3 sequence is 12 residues long. The CDR3 coding sequence is TGTGCCTGGAGAGTCAGGCTCTATGGCTACACCTTC. This encodes CAWRVRLYGYTF. The full variable domain, its missing parts supplied by reference TRBV30 and TRBJ1-2, is SQTIHQWPATLVQPVGSPLSLECTVEGTSNPNLYWYRQAAGRGLQLLFYSVGIGQISSEVPQNLSASRPQDRQFILSSKKLLLSDSGFYLCAWRVRLYGYTFGSGTRLTVV.

This chain joins TRBV7-9 and TRBJ1-2; no clear D gene. This CDR3 comprises 14 residues. Germline values: CDR1 SEHNR, CDR2 FQNEAQ (reference sequence). Trimming removed 1 base at V and 4 bases at J, with 10 bases between. CDR3 amino acids: CASSLVGDSYGYTF. In DNA form, the CDR3 reads TGTGCCAGCAGCTTAGTTGGAGACTCCTATGGCTACACCTTC.

The chain employs TRBV7-2 and TRBJ2-7; maybe TRBD2 (6 bases). The CDR3 has 14 amino acids. V lost 1 base and J 6 bases, leaving 13 bases between the germline ends. Germline CDR1 SGHTA, CDR2 FQGNSA. The CDR3 loop reads CASSLELAPSEQYF. CDR3 sequence (DNA): TGTGCCAGCAGCTTAGAACTAGCTCCCAGCGAGCAGTACTTC.

The rearrangement uses TRBV7-9 and TRBJ2-1; a possible D gene is TRBD2 (5 bases). Germline CDR1 reads SEHNR; CDR2 reads FQNEAQ (reference sequence). Trimming took 6 bases from V and 6 from J, leaving 18 bases between them. CDR3 length equals 15 residues. DNA of the CDR3: TGTGCCAGCAGACGCCGGGGTAGCGCGCCCAATGAGCAGTTCTTC. Encoded protein: CASRRRGSAPNEQFF. Variable domain in full (rest from reference TRBV7-9 and TRBJ2-1): DTGVSQNPRHKITKRGQNVTFRCDPISEHNRLYWYRQTLGQGPEFLTYFQNEAQLEKSRLLSDRFSAERPKGSFSTLEIQRTEQGDSAMYLCASRRRGSAPNEQFFGPGTRLTVL.

This clone came up once. This rearrangement joins TRBV7-2 to TRBJ2-1; D unclear. The germline gives CDR1 SGHTA, CDR2 FQGNSA. This CDR3 spans 13 amino acids. V was trimmed by 0 bases and J by 5 bases, leaving 5 bases between them. For the CDR3, the DNA is TGTGCCAGCAGCTTAGCCCCTGACAATGAGCAGTTCTTC. Its protein is CASSLAPDNEQFF.

V usage is TRBV11-3 and J usage is TRBJ2-5; weak D call: TRBD2 (6 bases). V lost 5 bases and J 7 bases, leaving 11 bases between the germline ends. Germline V lookup: CDR1 SGHNT, CDR2 YENEEA. The CDR3 totals 12 residues. CDR3 protein: CASSRSAGTQYF. CDR3 DNA: TGTGCCAGCAGCCGATCAGCGGGGACCCAGTACTTC.

This rearrangement joins TRBV2 to TRBJ1-2, with a tentative D call TRBD1 (6 bases). Deletions cut 2 bases from V and 8 bases from J, with 18 bases between. This CDR3 is 15 amino acids long. CDR1 is SNHLY and CDR2 is FYNNEI in the germline V gene. In DNA form, the CDR3 reads TGTGCCAGCAGTGAATCCTTGACAGGCCATTCGGGCTACACCTTC. This sequence encodes CASSESLTGHSGYTF.

This sequence joins TRBV20-1 and TRBJ1-2; 7 nucleotides line up with TRBD1. Germline CDR1 reads DFQATT; CDR2 reads SNEGSKA (reference sequence). The CDR3 totals 11 residues. CDR3 loop: CNGQAHYGYTF. CDR3 nucleotide sequence: TGCAACGGACAGGCCCACTATGGCTACACCTTC.

This clone has a single count. The chain recombines TRBV27 with TRBJ1-6; D may be TRBD1 (5 bases). V lost 3 bases to trimming and J lost 1 base, with 7 bases between them. The germline CDR1 and CDR2 sequences are MNHEY and SMNVEV (reference sequence). The CDR3 contains 15 residues. CDR3 in amino acids: CASSFKGSYNSPLHF. CDR3 bases: TGTGCCAGCAGTTTCAAGGGGTCCTATAATTCACCCCTCCACTTT.

V gene TRBV4-3 combines with J gene TRBJ1-1; D remains unclear. The CDR3 has 14 amino acids. The germline CDR1 and CDR2 sequences are LGHNA and YSLEER. V lost 4 bases to trimming and J lost 4 bases, with 13 bases between them. CDR3 in amino acids: CASSPLSMATEAFF. The CDR3 DNA is TGCGCCAGCAGCCCGTTATCGATGGCCACTGAAGCTTTCTTT.

The table lists this clone with a count of one. V is TRBV19 and J is TRBJ2-7; 8 nucleotides match TRBD2. Germline CDR1 and CDR2: LNHDA and SQIVND (reference sequence). The trim removed 5 bases at V and 6 bases at J, leaving 9 bases unmatched. This CDR3 comprises 14 residues. The CDR3 spells CASSGASGPIEQYF. The CDR3 DNA sequence: TGTGCCAGTAGTGGCGCTAGCGGGCCCATCGAGCAGTACTTC.

This clone has a handful of counts. At one of its ends the junction is not consistent with the germline gene, which may arise from a read error. The chain carries TRBV5-4 and TRBJ2-3, with D uncertain. CDR3 length equals 13 residues. CDR1 and CDR2 (germline): SGHNT, YYREEE (reference sequence). CDR3 nucleotides: TGTGCCAGCAACTTGGCAGGCACAGATACGCAGTATTTT. This sequence encodes CASNLAGTDTQYF.

In its sample, this clone was seen once. This chain connects TRBV6-5 to TRBJ2-5, with a tentative D call TRBD2 (6 bases). In germline, CDR1 is MNHEY, CDR2 SVGAGI. V lost 4 bases and J 5 bases, leaving 14 bases between the germline ends. This CDR3 spans 14 amino acids. CDR3 bases: TGTGCCAGCAGTTCTCGGACTAACGGGGAGACCCAGTACTTC. Its protein product is CASSSRTNGETQYF.